These T cell receptor beta chains were read from a single sample in a study of shared clonotypes between healthy human individuals. Clones were sequenced by immunoSEQ multiplex PCR, and TCRdb holds only the in-frame ones, with some missing. The sample holds roughly 410,000 clones, 96% seen once. The sample was memory CD8+ T cells sorted from blood. The source of these receptors is a man aged 25-45 years in good health. Each CDR3 is given with its conserved first and last residue. The D gene is left open where the match is weak. The listing skips clone size in some rows; elsewhere it reads once, few, many or a size class.

>TRBV5-1|NA|14|NA|TRBJ2-3
CASRRTWRTDTQYF
TGCGCCAGCAGGCGGACATGGCGGACAGATACGCAGTATTTT
>TRBV6-6|NA|13|NA|TRBJ1-3
CASTLMGGNTIYF
TGTGCCAGCACCCTCATGGGGGGAAACACCATATATTTT
>TRBV2|NA|12|NA|TRBJ2-5
CARGTYGWAQYF
TGTGCCAGGGGTACTTATGGTTGGGCCCAGTACTTC
>TRBV10-3|TRBD1|14|NA|TRBJ1-6
CAITSDRSNSPLHF
TGTGCCATCACATCGGACAGGAGTAATTCACCCCTCCACTTT
>TRBV13|NA|12|once|TRBJ2-1
CASSLLGNEQFF
TGTGCCAGCAGCTTACTCGGGAATGAGCAGTTCTTC
>TRBV4-2|TRBD2|15|NA|TRBJ2-3
CASSPRLAGTDTQYF
TGTGCCAGCAGCCCCCGACTAGCGGGCACAGATACGCAGTATTTT
>TRBV28|TRBD2|16|NA|TRBJ2-7
CASSSSFSGSPYEQYF
TGTGCCAGCAGTTCCAGTTTTAGCGGGAGCCCCTACGAGCAGTACTTC
>TRBV10-1|TRBD1|10|NA|TRBJ1-4
CAGQGEKLFF
TGTGCCGGACAGGGTGAAAAACTGTTTTTT
>TRBV7-2|NA|13|NA|TRBJ2-4
CASSSSSKNIQYF
TGTGCCAGCAGCTCGTCTAGTAAAAACATTCAGTACTTC
>TRBV6-1|TRBD1|13|NA|TRBJ1-4
CASSDRGLEKLFF
TGTGCCAGCAGTGACAGGGGGCTTGAAAAACTGTTTTTT
>TRBV30|TRBD2|14|NA|TRBJ2-5
CAWGGMRGQETQYF
TGTGCCTGGGGTGGTATGCGGGGGCAAGAGACCCAGTACTTC